This T cell receptor beta chain emerged from a study of glioma-infiltrating T cells after dendritic cell vaccination. Whole-study results and caveats: Survival was not directly related to TCR clonality in these patients.

The immunoSEQ assay amplified TCRB CDR3 from up to 2 ug DNA. Sequencing used immunoSEQ multiplex PCR; TCRdb keeps in-frame clones, though not all of them. The table has around 10,000 clones, 81% seen once. As to time point: after dendritic cell vaccination, including at tumor progression/relapse. Before vaccination, two weeks after the third vaccination, and at progression, PBMC were collected. CDR1 and CDR2 from the germline V gene are ENHRY and SYGVKD. CDR3 length equals 15 residues. The ends were cut back, 10 bases at V and 5 bases at J, with 23 bases in the middle. Notes on this clone: Its antigen is currently unknown.

This TCR was sampled from a human donor with glioblastoma. The V and J genes are TRBV10-3 and TRBJ1-2; D is unresolved. Sequences were derived from blood, sampled after dendritic cell vaccination. The CDR3 loop is CATTANTLGSYGYTF. CDR3 nucleotide sequence: TGTGCCACCACCGCTAATACTTTGGGCTCTTATGGCTACACCTTC.